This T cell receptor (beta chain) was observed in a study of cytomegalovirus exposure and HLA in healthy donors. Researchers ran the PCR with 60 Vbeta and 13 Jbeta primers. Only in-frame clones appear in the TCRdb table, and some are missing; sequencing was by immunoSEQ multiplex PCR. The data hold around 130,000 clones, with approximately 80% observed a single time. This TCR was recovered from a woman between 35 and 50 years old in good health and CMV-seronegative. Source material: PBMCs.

DNA for the CDR3: TGTGCCAGCAGCCTTGAACGGGGACAGGGAGAGCAGTACTTC. Translating it yields CASSLERGQGEQYF. The rearrangement joins TRBV7-3 to TRBJ2-7; 9 nucleotides line up with TRBD1. This CDR3 region has 14 residues. Germline-derived CDR1 and CDR2 are SGHTA and FQGTGA. V dropped 5 bases and J dropped 7; count of bases not matched to a gene: 9.